These T cell receptor beta chains were read from a single sample in a study of CD8 T cells in Susac syndrome. Using its own MiXCR run on the immunoSEQ multiplex PCR reads, TCRdb lists one record per CDR3 protein. The sample contains more than 200,000 distinct CDR3 sequences, approximately 90% of which appear only once. The source material was CD8+ T cells from PBMCs. The receptors derive from a human donor with multiple sclerosis. Each CDR3 is given with its conserved first and last residue. Each record gives: CDR3 protein, CDR3 DNA, clone size, D gene, J gene, V gene. A D gene is named only where the DNA matches it firmly. For some rows the clone size is stated as once, few or many, or as a class when expanded; others skip it.

CDR3: CASSAYRANYGYTF
DNA: TGTGCCAGCAGCGCCTACAGGGCTAACTATGGCTACACCTTC
size: .
D: .
J: TRBJ1-2
V: TRBV3-1

CDR3: CSVRALTEQETQYF
DNA: TGCAGCGTTCGTGCTCTCACGGAACAAGAGACCCAGTACTTC
size: .
D: .
J: TRBJ2-5
V: TRBV29-1

CDR3: CASRRGAYEQYF
DNA: TGTGCCAGCAGACGGGGGGCCTACGAGCAGTACTTC
size: .
D: TRBD2
J: TRBJ2-7
V: TRBV12-3/TRBV12-4

CDR3: CATSRVVSSGASGEQYF
DNA: TGTGCCACCAGCAGAGTCGTCAGTAGCGGCGCTTCGGGGGAGCAGTACTTC
size: .
D: .
J: TRBJ2-7
V: TRBV15

CDR3: CASSLDRLAGQYNEQFF
DNA: TGTGCCAGCAGCTTGGACCGACTAGCGGGGCAATACAATGAGCAGTTCTTC
size: .
D: TRBD2
J: TRBJ2-1
V: TRBV5-6

CDR3: CASSTTGQDEQFF
DNA: TGTGCCAGTAGTACGACTGGCCAGGATGAGCAGTTCTTC
size: .
D: .
J: TRBJ2-1
V: TRBV19

CDR3: CAWSLGQSYNEQFF
DNA: TGTGCCTGGAGCCTCGGGCAATCCTACAATGAGCAGTTCTTC
size: .
D: .
J: TRBJ2-1
V: TRBV30

CDR3: CASSPQRGTEFF
DNA: TGTGCCAGCAGCCCTCAGCGGGGGACGGAGTTCTTC
size: .
D: TRBD2
J: TRBJ2-1
V: TRBV9

CDR3: CSAGTGGYTGELFF
DNA: TGCAGCGCCGGCACGGGAGGGTACACCGGGGAGCTGTTTTTT
size: .
D: TRBD2
J: TRBJ2-2
V: TRBV29-1

CDR3: CASSQDLGGDEAFF
DNA: TGTGCCAGCAGCCAAGACCTAGGAGGGGATGAAGCTTTCTTT
size: .
D: .
J: TRBJ1-1
V: TRBV4-2

CDR3: CASSYPTAPREGVTGANVLTF
DNA: TGTGCCAGCAGTTACCCAACCGCTCCCAGAGAAGGGGTGACTGGGGCCAACGTCCTGACTTTC
size: .
D: .
J: TRBJ2-6
V: TRBV6-5

CDR3: CSVVLANTGELFF
DNA: TGCAGCGTTGTTCTAGCGAACACCGGGGAGCTGTTTTTT
size: .
D: .
J: TRBJ2-2
V: TRBV29-1

CDR3: CASSLSAGGAYEQYF
DNA: TGTGCCAGCAGTTTATCGGCAGGGGGCGCCTACGAGCAGTACTTC
size: once
D: TRBD1
J: TRBJ2-7
V: TRBV27

CDR3: CASSVELAGGTDTQYF
DNA: TGTGCCAGCAGCGTAGAACTAGCGGGGGGTACAGATACGCAGTATTTT
size: .
D: TRBD2
J: TRBJ2-3
V: TRBV9

CDR3: CASSLALPGLAETQYF
DNA: TGTGCCAGCAGCTTAGCCCTACCGGGACTAGCAGAGACCCAGTACTTC
size: once
D: TRBD2
J: TRBJ2-5
V: TRBV7-6

CDR3: CASSPLLDMGSTEAFF
DNA: TGTGCCAGCAGTCCGCTTCTCGACATGGGGAGCACTGAAGCTTTCTTT
size: .
D: .
J: TRBJ1-1
V: TRBV27

CDR3: CASSYSNQYEQGSHPSSYEQYF
DNA: TGTGCCAGCAGTTACTCGAATCAGTATGAACAGGGCTCCCACCCGAGCTCCTACGAGCAGTACTTC
size: .
D: .
J: TRBJ2-7
V: TRBV6-2/TRBV6-3

CDR3: CASSEADGFGYNSPLHF
DNA: TGTGCCAGCAGTGAAGCGGACGGGTTTGGCTATAATTCACCCCTCCACTTT
size: once
D: .
J: TRBJ1-6
V: TRBV6-1

CDR3: CASSPEDLNEQFF
DNA: TGTGCCAGCTCACCCGAGGACCTGAATGAGCAGTTCTTC
size: .
D: .
J: TRBJ2-1
V: TRBV18

CDR3: CASSFSTSGTDTQYF
DNA: TGTGCCAGCAGTTTCTCTACTAGCGGCACAGATACGCAGTATTTT
size: .
D: TRBD2
J: TRBJ2-3
V: TRBV12-3/TRBV12-4

CDR3: CASSLPLDTEAFF
DNA: TGTGCCAGCAGCTTACCCCTAGACACTGAAGCTTTCTTT
size: .
D: .
J: TRBJ1-1
V: TRBV7-9

CDR3: CASSIDLPGTGSEQYF
DNA: TGTGCCAGTAGTATAGATCTTCCTGGAACAGGGAGCGAGCAGTACTTC
size: .
D: .
J: TRBJ2-7
V: TRBV19

CDR3: CAWGTTLEVTF
DNA: TGTGCCTGGGGGACGACCCTGGAAGTAACATTC
size: .
D: .
J: TRBJ2-5
V: TRBV30

CDR3: CASSFEGTEAFF
DNA: TGCGCCAGCAGCTTCGAGGGTACTGAAGCTTTCTTT
size: .
D: .
J: TRBJ1-1
V: TRBV10-2

CDR3: CASSQGLAGLYEQFF
DNA: TGCGCCAGCAGCCAAGGACTAGCGGGACTGTATGAGCAGTTCTTC
size: once
D: TRBD2
J: TRBJ2-1
V: TRBV4-1

CDR3: CASSMLRGDEQFF
DNA: TGTGCCAGTAGTATGTTGAGGGGAGATGAGCAGTTCTTC
size: .
D: .
J: TRBJ2-1
V: TRBV19

CDR3: CATSRHRFQETQYF
DNA: TGTGCCACCAGCAGACACCGGTTCCAAGAGACCCAGTACTTC
size: .
D: .
J: TRBJ2-5
V: TRBV15

CDR3: CASSLRDRNLANYGYTF
DNA: TGTGCCAGCAGCCTCCGGGACAGAAATCTGGCTAACTATGGCTACACCTTC
size: once
D: TRBD1
J: TRBJ1-2
V: TRBV3-1

CDR3: CASSLNDGGRPYNEQFF
DNA: TGTGCCAGCAGCCTAAACGATGGCGGGAGGCCCTACAATGAGCAGTTCTTC
size: .
D: TRBD2
J: TRBJ2-1
V: TRBV11-2

CDR3: CASSYKAGGELFF
DNA: TGTGCCAGCAGTTATAAGGCGGGAGGGGAGCTGTTTTTT
size: .
D: .
J: TRBJ2-2
V: TRBV6-5

CDR3: CASSLSTGSGYTF
DNA: TGTGCCAGCAGCTTATCGACAGGTTCCGGCTACACCTTC
size: .
D: .
J: TRBJ1-2
V: TRBV7-3

CDR3: CASSPDRGHEQYF
DNA: TGTGCCAGCAGCCCGGACAGGGGCCACGAGCAGTACTTC
size: .
D: TRBD1
J: TRBJ2-7
V: TRBV5-4

CDR3: CASSPMVRKYSGANVLTF
DNA: TGTGCCAGCAGCCCCATGGTCCGGAAGTACTCTGGGGCCAACGTCCTGACTTTC
size: .
D: .
J: TRBJ2-6
V: TRBV7-8

CDR3: CASRDSNTGELFF
DNA: TGTGCCAGCAGGGATTCTAACACCGGGGAGCTGTTTTTT
size: .
D: .
J: TRBJ2-2
V: TRBV9

CDR3: CATSDFTGNGVFF
DNA: TGTGCCACCAGTGATTTTACAGGGAACGGAGTTTTCTTT
size: .
D: .
J: TRBJ1-1
V: TRBV24-1

CDR3: CSASSNRVSYEQYF
DNA: TGCAGTGCTAGCTCAAACAGGGTCTCCTACGAGCAGTACTTC
size: .
D: .
J: TRBJ2-7
V: TRBV20-1

CDR3: CASSSGLAGVLSGANVLTF
DNA: TGTGCCAGCAGCTCCGGACTAGCGGGAGTTTTGTCTGGGGCCAACGTCCTGACTTTC
size: .
D: TRBD2
J: TRBJ2-6
V: TRBV6-2/TRBV6-3

CDR3: CASGGRDTQYF
DNA: TGCGCCAGCGGAGGGAGAGATACGCAGTATTTT
size: .
D: .
J: TRBJ2-3
V: TRBV10-2

CDR3: CASSRGIPQETQYF
DNA: TGTGCCAGCAGCCGCGGGATCCCCCAAGAGACCCAGTACTTC
size: .
D: .
J: TRBJ2-5
V: TRBV3-1

CDR3: CASSLESGQFSSGNTIYF
DNA: TGTGCCAGCAGCTTAGAGAGCGGACAGTTCAGCTCTGGAAACACCATATATTTT
size: .
D: .
J: TRBJ1-3
V: TRBV7-9

CDR3: CSAKGLSNEQFF
DNA: TGCAGTGCTAAGGGGCTGAGCAATGAGCAGTTCTTC
size: once
D: .
J: TRBJ2-1
V: TRBV20-1

CDR3: CASSRQRANEQFF
DNA: TGTGCCAGCAGCCGCCAGAGGGCCAATGAGCAGTTCTTC
size: .
D: .
J: TRBJ2-1
V: TRBV13

CDR3: CASSLAGFDTEAFF
DNA: TGCGCCAGCAGCTTGGCCGGGTTCGACACTGAAGCTTTCTTT
size: .
D: .
J: TRBJ1-1
V: TRBV5-1

CDR3: CASKRGPQQGATEAFF
DNA: TGTGCCAGCAAAAGGGGGCCCCAGCAGGGGGCCACTGAAGCTTTCTTT
size: .
D: TRBD1
J: TRBJ1-1
V: TRBV2

CDR3: CASSRQATNTEAFF
DNA: TGTGCCAGCAGTCGACAGGCCACGAACACTGAAGCTTTCTTT
size: .
D: .
J: TRBJ1-1
V: TRBV6-5

CDR3: CSVEVAGTSSGELFF
DNA: TGCAGCGTTGAAGTAGCGGGTACTTCCTCCGGGGAGCTGTTTTTT
size: .
D: TRBD2
J: TRBJ2-2
V: TRBV29-1

CDR3: CASSQELGLDLNEQFF
DNA: TGTGCCAGCAGCCAGGAGTTGGGACTAGATTTGAATGAGCAGTTCTTC
size: .
D: TRBD2
J: TRBJ2-1
V: TRBV4-2

CDR3: CASSLSASYNEQFF
DNA: TGTGCCAGCAGCTTATCAGCTTCCTACAATGAGCAGTTCTTC
size: .
D: .
J: TRBJ2-1
V: TRBV7-8

CDR3: CAWSVASGRYEQYF
DNA: TGTGCCTGGAGTGTAGCTAGCGGGAGATACGAGCAGTACTTC
size: .
D: TRBD2
J: TRBJ2-7
V: TRBV30

CDR3: CASSLPRTSGGSYYNEQFF
DNA: TGTGCCAGCAGCTTACCCCGGACTAGCGGGGGGTCCTACTACAATGAGCAGTTCTTC
size: .
D: TRBD2
J: TRBJ2-1
V: TRBV7-9

CDR3: CAWTSGNYGYTF
DNA: TGTGCCTGGACCTCAGGAAACTATGGCTACACCTTC
size: .
D: .
J: TRBJ1-2
V: TRBV30

CDR3: CASSPRRSGQETQYF
DNA: TGTGCCAGCAGCCCCCGTCGTAGCGGCCAAGAGACCCAGTACTTC
size: once
D: .
J: TRBJ2-5
V: TRBV7-3

CDR3: CAWTPKDGAAVGELFF
DNA: TGTGCCTGGACCCCGAAGGACGGGGCAGCCGTCGGGGAGCTGTTTTTT
size: .
D: .
J: TRBJ2-2
V: TRBV30

CDR3: CASSPLLEWHEQYF
DNA: TGCGCCAGCAGCCCCCTTCTCGAGTGGCACGAGCAGTACTTC
size: .
D: .
J: TRBJ2-7
V: TRBV4-1

CDR3: CASSYSTWAVDGYTF
DNA: TGTGCCAGCAGTTACTCGACGTGGGCCGTCGACGGCTACACCTTC
size: .
D: .
J: TRBJ1-2
V: TRBV6-6

CDR3: CASSFGPGGANEKLFF
DNA: TGTGCCAGCAGTTTCGGCCCGGGGGGGGCTAATGAAAAACTGTTTTTT
size: .
D: .
J: TRBJ1-4
V: TRBV12-3/TRBV12-4

CDR3: CATSRNSNQPQHF
DNA: TGTGCCACCAGCAGAAACAGCAATCAGCCCCAGCATTTT
size: .
D: .
J: TRBJ1-5
V: TRBV15

CDR3: CASSWEAVFHEQFF
DNA: TGCGCCAGCAGCTGGGAGGCGGTCTTCCATGAGCAGTTCTTC
size: .
D: .
J: TRBJ2-1
V: TRBV5-1

CDR3: CASSDDRGGNEAFF
DNA: TGTGCCAGCAGTGACGACAGGGGAGGTAACGAAGCTTTCTTT
size: .
D: TRBD1
J: TRBJ1-1
V: TRBV2